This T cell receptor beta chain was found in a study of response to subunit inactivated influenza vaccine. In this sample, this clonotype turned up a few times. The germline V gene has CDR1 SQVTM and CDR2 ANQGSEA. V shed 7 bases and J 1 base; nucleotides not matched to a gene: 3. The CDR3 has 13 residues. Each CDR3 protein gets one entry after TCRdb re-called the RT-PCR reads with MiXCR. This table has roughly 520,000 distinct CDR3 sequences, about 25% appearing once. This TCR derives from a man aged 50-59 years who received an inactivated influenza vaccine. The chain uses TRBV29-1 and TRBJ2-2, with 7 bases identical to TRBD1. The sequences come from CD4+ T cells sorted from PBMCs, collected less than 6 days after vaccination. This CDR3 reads CSADRVNTGELFF. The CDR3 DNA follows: TGCAGCGCCGACAGGGTGAACACCGGGGAGCTGTTTTTT.